Below, 31 T cell receptor beta chains from the same sample are listed, as sequenced in a study of shared clonotypes between healthy human individuals. Profiled with immunoSEQ multiplex PCR; TCRdb holds only in-frame clones, not every one. The table shows 2 million or so clones, with roughly 94% occurring only once. The sequenced sample was naive CD4+ T cells sorted from blood. Subset reported: CD45RA+ positively selected. These receptors were collected from a man in his late teens or twenties in good health.

This clone has only a few counts. The chain carries TRBV27 and TRBJ2-5; D uncertain. The germline V gene has CDR1 MNHEY and CDR2 SMNVEV (reference sequence). The CDR3 extends over 13 amino acids. V lost 2 bases, J lost 2 bases, and 6 bases lay in between. Here the CDR3 reads CASSLRVQETQYF. The CDR3 nucleotides read TGTGCCAGCAGTTTACGAGTTCAAGAGACCCAGTACTTC.

This rearrangement joins TRBV7-2 to TRBJ2-6; TRBD1 or TRBD2 may be the D gene (5 bases each). The CDR3 has 17 amino acids. Germline V gene lookup returns CDR1 SGHTA and CDR2 FQGNSA. V lost 2 bases, J lost 3 bases, and 14 bases lay in between. The CDR3 sequence is CASSLIGGSYGANVLTF. Written as DNA, the CDR3 is TGTGCCAGCAGCTTAATTGGGGGATCTTATGGGGCCAACGTCCTGACTTTC.

The table lists this clone with a few counts. Here the CDR3 reads CASSLNNSPLHF. CDR3 nucleotides: TGTGCCAGCAGCTTGAATAATTCACCCCTCCACTTT. This chain links TRBV5-4 with TRBJ1-6; no clear D gene. Germline CDR1 reads SGHNT; CDR2 reads YYREEE (reference sequence). This CDR3 is built from 12 residues. V was shortened by 1 base and J by 5 bases, with 1 base between the two germline ends.

The chain links TRBV7-3 to TRBJ2-3; no clear D gene. V lost 5 bases, J lost 11 bases, and 11 bases lay in between. The CDR3 runs 11 residues. Germline CDR1 SGHTA, CDR2 FQGTGA. The CDR3 nucleotides read TGTGCCAGCAGCCAGTCGGATCTGCAGTATTTT. Translation gives CASSQSDLQYF. The full variable domain, in which reference TRBV7-3 and TRBJ2-3 provide the parts outside the CDR3, is GAGVSQTPSNKVTEKGKYVELRCDPISGHTALYWYRQSLGQGPEFLIYFQGTGAADDSGLPNDRFFAVRPEGSVSTLKIQRTERGDSAVYLCASSQSDLQYFGPGTRLTVL.

Details on this clone: Other DNA sequences of this sample code for an identical CDR3. The chain carries TRBV7-9 and TRBJ2-5; 8 nucleotides match TRBD2. CDR1 is SEHNR, CDR2 FQNEAQ, per germline (reference sequence). This CDR3 has 14 residues. V trimming: 6 bases; J trimming: 1 base; junction bases outside the gene matches: 4. CDR3 loop: CASSPTSGQETQYF. The CDR3 region has the DNA TGTGCCAGCAGTCCTACTAGCGGCCAAGAGACCCAGTACTTC.

In its sample, this clone was seen once. V and J are TRBV9 and TRBJ2-2, with 10 bases aligning to TRBD2. The J segment lost 5 bases and the V segment lost 0 bases, leaving 7 bases of the junction unmatched. Germline V gene lookup returns CDR1 SGDLS and CDR2 YYNGEE. The CDR3 spans 17 residues. The CDR3: CASSVGAAGGPTGELFF. The DNA of the CDR3 is TGTGCCAGCAGCGTAGGGGCAGCGGGAGGGCCAACCGGGGAGCTGTTTTTT.

In this sample, this clone turned up once. The V gene is TRBV6-5, the J gene TRBJ1-5; the D gene is possibly TRBD1 (5 bases). CDR3 size: 16 residues. Germline lookup yields CDR1 MNHEY and CDR2 SVGAGI. The germline V and J ends were trimmed by 4 bases and 0 bases, with 13 bases remaining between them. The CDR3 loop reads CASSFPPGDSNQPQHF. Written as DNA, the CDR3 is TGTGCCAGCAGTTTCCCCCCGGGGGATAGCAATCAGCCCCAGCATTTT.

CDR3 sequence reads: CAWSENRVYEQYF. The DNA of the CDR3 is TGTGCCTGGAGTGAGAACAGGGTCTACGAGCAGTACTTC. The gene calls are TRBV30 and TRBJ2-7, with D perhaps matching TRBD1 (6 bases). Germline values: CDR1 GTSNPN, CDR2 SVGIG (reference sequence). Trimming pared 1 base from V and 3 bases from J, leaving 10 bases between. The CDR3 consists of 13 residues.

The genes are TRBV18 and TRBJ2-7; the D gene is possibly TRBD2 (6 bases). Trimming took off 3 bases at V and 7 bases at J, with 13 bases between the two ends. Looked up from germline, CDR1 is KGHSH and CDR2 is LQKENI. This CDR3 contains 13 residues. CDR3 amino acids: CASSPEGLGEQYF. DNA for the CDR3: TGTGCCAGCTCACCGGAGGGGCTCGGGGAGCAGTACTTC.

J is TRBJ2-1 and V is TRBV30; no firm D call. V was pared by 0 bases and J by 1 base, with 7 bases between. The CDR3 has 14 residues. Per the germline V gene, CDR1 is GTSNPN and CDR2 is SVGIG (reference sequence). The CDR3 region is CAWSVLKSYNEQFF. CDR3 in DNA: TGTGCCTGGAGTGTTCTCAAATCCTACAATGAGCAGTTCTTC.

This chain joins TRBV7-6 and TRBJ2-7, with unresolved D. With 1 base removed from V and 3 bases from J, the gap between germline ends came to 7 bases. Germline V gene lookup returns CDR1 SGHVS and CDR2 FNYEAQ. There are 13 residues in the CDR3. DNA for the CDR3: TGTGCCAGCAGCTTAGAGGCGGACTACGAGCAGTACTTC. It translates to CASSLEADYEQYF.

The chain links TRBV2 to TRBJ2-1; TRBD2 agrees at 10 bases. This CDR3 is built from 14 residues. Losses at the gene ends were 11 bases for V and 3 bases for J; bases not matched to a gene: 7. The germline gives CDR1 SNHLY, CDR2 FYNNEI. This CDR3 is CASGAGGLYNEQFF. CDR3 in DNA: TGTGCCTCTGGAGCGGGAGGGCTCTACAATGAGCAGTTCTTC.

The V and J genes are TRBV9 and TRBJ2-1, with 7 bases matching TRBD2. Looked up from germline, CDR1 is SGDLS and CDR2 is YYNGEE. The CDR3 contains 16 residues. V dropped 0 bases and J dropped 2; count of bases not matched to a gene: 5. CDR3 in amino acids: CASSVDGGRTYNEQFF. The DNA for the CDR3 is TGTGCCAGCAGCGTAGATGGCGGGAGAACCTACAATGAGCAGTTCTTC.

In its sample, this clone was seen once. The V gene is TRBV10-3, the J gene TRBJ2-3, with D unresolved. Germline assignment: CDR1 ENHRY and CDR2 SYGVKD. This CDR3 region has 13 residues. V was cut by 3 bases and J by 4 bases, with 8 bases left in between. The DNA of the CDR3 is TGTGCCATCAGTGAAGGAGCCCCAGATACGCAGTATTTT. Amino acids: CAISEGAPDTQYF.

The V call is TRBV19, the J call TRBJ1-5; D perhaps matches TRBD1 (6 bases). Trimming cost V 3 bases and J 9 bases, with 21 bases left between them. The CDR3 loop spans 16 amino acids. Per the germline V gene, CDR1 is LNHDA and CDR2 is SQIVND (reference sequence). CDR3 sequence (DNA): TGTGCCAGTAGTATTCCGGGACAACAGAGCTTAGGGCCCCAGCATTTT. Protein product: CASSIPGQQSLGPQHF.

The genes are TRBV6-1 and TRBJ2-3; D perhaps matches TRBD1 (6 bases). Germline V CDR1 and CDR2: MNHNS, SASEGT. This CDR3 has 16 amino acids. Trimming cost V 4 bases and J 0 bases, with 14 bases left between them. Here the CDR3 DNA reads TGTGCCAGCAGTGGCCAGGGGCTTAAAAGCACAGATACGCAGTATTTT. As protein: CASSGQGLKSTDTQYF.

Notes on this clone: Other DNA sequences in this specimen translate into the identical CDR3. The chain combines TRBV9 with TRBJ1-3; D call uncertain. V lost 3 bases and J lost 0, with 10 bases in between. Germline V lookup: CDR1 SGDLS, CDR2 YYNGEE. The CDR3 length is 15 residues. The CDR3 sequence is CASSGTGSSGNTIYF. The CDR3 bases are TGTGCCAGCAGCGGGACGGGTTCCTCTGGAAACACCATATATTTT.

A note on this clone: The same CDR3 is also encoded by other DNA sequences in this sample. This chain connects TRBV7-9 to TRBJ2-3; 10 bases match TRBD2. Trimming at V came to 1 base and at J to 6 bases, leaving 7 bases not matched to a gene. Germline V gene data show CDR1 as SEHNR and CDR2 as FQNEAQ (reference sequence). CDR3 length: 16 residues. This CDR3 is CASSLVLAGAGDTQYF. The CDR3 DNA follows: TGTGCCAGCAGCTTAGTCCTAGCGGGGGCCGGGGATACGCAGTATTTT.

This rearrangement joins TRBV6-4 to TRBJ2-3, with 7 bases fitting TRBD1. This CDR3 region has 15 residues. V gave up 6 bases and J gave up 0 bases; unmatched junction bases: 6. The germline V gene has CDR1 MRHNA and CDR2 SNTAGT. The CDR3 reads CASRDRDRSTDTQYF. The DNA of the CDR3 is TGTGCCAGCAGAGACCGGGACAGAAGCACAGATACGCAGTATTTT.

The rearrangement uses TRBV7-8 and TRBJ2-1; the match to TRBD2 covers 7 bases. The CDR3 covers 13 residues. In germline, CDR1 is SGHVS, CDR2 FQNEAQ. The J segment lost 6 bases and the V segment lost 4 bases, leaving 3 bases of the junction unmatched. CDR3 protein: CASSWDYSNEQFF. The CDR3 DNA reads as TGTGCCAGCAGCTGGGACTATTCCAATGAGCAGTTCTTC. Drawing the rest from reference TRBV7-8 and TRBJ2-1, the complete variable domain is GAGVSQSPRYKVAKRGQDVALRCDPISGHVSLFWYQQALGQGPEFLTYFQNEAQLDKSGLPSDRFFAERPEGSVSTLKIQRTQQEDSAVYLCASSWDYSNEQFFGPGTRLTVL.

The chain is built from TRBV7-2 and TRBJ1-5; D remains unclear. The V end was cut by 6 bases, the J end by 0 bases, with 9 bases between. The CDR3 runs 14 residues. Germline V gene data show CDR1 as SGHTA and CDR2 as FQGNSA. The CDR3 nucleotides read TGTGCCAGCAGTCCAGACTTTAGCAATCAGCCCCAGCATTTT. This gives the protein CASSPDFSNQPQHF.

This clone came up once. The identical CDR3 is also encoded by other nucleotide sequences in the sample. The rearrangement links TRBV27 to TRBJ1-2, with D unclear. V was clipped by 2 bases and J by 0 bases, with 7 bases between them. The length of the CDR3 is 14 residues. From germline, CDR1 is MNHEY and CDR2 SMNVEV (reference sequence). Here the CDR3 DNA reads TGTGCCAGCAGTTTAGGGCCCCCTAACTATGGCTACACCTTC. Translating it yields CASSLGPPNYGYTF.

Worth noting for this clone: This clone may be a read error of a much larger clone one base away. Other DNA sequences from this sample encode an identical CDR3 as well. V usage is TRBV27 and J usage is TRBJ1-6; D unclear. The CDR3 extends over 14 amino acids. Trimming removed 1 base at V and 4 bases at J, with 5 bases between. Germline V gene sequence: CDR1 MNHEY, CDR2 SMNVEV (reference sequence). Written as DNA, the CDR3 is TGTGCCAGCAGTTTATTAGGGTATAATTCACCCCTCCACTTT. Translation gives CASSLLGYNSPLHF.

V is TRBV6-5 and J is TRBJ1-2; D is perhaps TRBD1 (6 bases). V was trimmed by 7 bases and J by 0 bases, leaving 12 bases between them. CDR3 length: 14 residues. CDR1 and CDR2 from the germline V gene are MNHEY and SVGAGI. CDR3 sequence: CASTRGEANYGYTF. CDR3 DNA: TGTGCCAGCACCAGGGGAGAGGCTAACTATGGCTACACCTTC.

This clone was counted once. This chain uses TRBV6-1 with TRBJ1-1; D is ambiguous. The V gene's germline CDR1 is MNHNS and CDR2 SASEGT. The CDR3 totals 14 residues. V lost 5 bases, J lost 1 base, and 11 bases lay in between. The CDR3: CASSYLAGNTEAFF. In DNA, the CDR3 is TGTGCCAGCAGTTATCTCGCGGGGAACACTGAAGCTTTCTTT.

The chain carries TRBV5-1 and TRBJ2-5, with D possibly being TRBD2 (6 bases). The CDR3 sequence is 16 residues long. Trimming left V 0 bases short and J 7 bases short, with 19 bases between. From germline, CDR1 is SGHRS and CDR2 YFSETQ. CDR3 DNA: TGCGCCAGCAGCTTGGCTGGAGGGTGGGATAAATTGACCCAGTACTTC. This codes for CASSLAGGWDKLTQYF.

The chain employs TRBV4-3 and TRBJ2-1, with 8 bases aligning to TRBD2. The germline CDR1 and CDR2 sequences are LGHNA and YSLEER. The CDR3 totals 17 residues. With V trimmed by 0 bases and J by 3 bases, 7 bases remained unmatched. CDR3 sequence reads: CASSQDFGLAGYNEQFF. DNA for the CDR3: TGCGCCAGCAGCCAAGATTTTGGCCTAGCGGGCTACAATGAGCAGTTCTTC.

The chain has TRBV6-1 and TRBJ2-5, with D possibly TRBD1 on 6 matching bases. The germline V and J ends were trimmed by 6 bases and 5 bases, with 13 bases remaining between them. Germline loops: CDR1 MNHNS, CDR2 SASEGT. The CDR3 covers 13 residues. This CDR3 reads CASRPTGLETQYF. CDR3 coding DNA: TGTGCCAGCAGGCCCACAGGGTTGGAGACCCAGTACTTC.

The CDR3 DNA reads as TGTGCCAGCAGCAGGACAGTCTCCTACGAGCAGTACTTC. Its protein is CASSRTVSYEQYF. The chain is built from TRBV6-4 and TRBJ2-7; maybe TRBD1 (6 bases). CDR3 length equals 13 residues. V dropped 6 bases and J dropped 0 bases, with 9 bases sitting between them. The germline V gene encodes CDR1 MRHNA and CDR2 SNTAGT.

This clone came up once. V usage is TRBV6-5 and J usage is TRBJ2-2; TRBD2 aligns across 7 bases. This CDR3 spans 16 amino acids. The J segment lost 1 base and the V segment lost 2 bases, leaving 4 bases of the junction unmatched. Germline CDR1 MNHEY, CDR2 SVGAGI. CDR3 loop: CASSYRGGWNTGELFF. The CDR3 DNA is TGTGCCAGCAGTTACCGCGGGGGATGGAACACCGGGGAGCTGTTTTTT.

CDR3 protein: CAWTGPTGELFF. CDR3 nucleotides: TGTGCCTGGACAGGACCAACCGGGGAGCTGTTTTTT. The chain carries TRBV30 and TRBJ2-2; D is ambiguous. Deletions cut 4 bases from V and 5 bases from J, with 8 bases between. Germline V gives CDR1 GTSNPN, CDR2 SVGIG (reference sequence). The length of the CDR3 is 12 residues.